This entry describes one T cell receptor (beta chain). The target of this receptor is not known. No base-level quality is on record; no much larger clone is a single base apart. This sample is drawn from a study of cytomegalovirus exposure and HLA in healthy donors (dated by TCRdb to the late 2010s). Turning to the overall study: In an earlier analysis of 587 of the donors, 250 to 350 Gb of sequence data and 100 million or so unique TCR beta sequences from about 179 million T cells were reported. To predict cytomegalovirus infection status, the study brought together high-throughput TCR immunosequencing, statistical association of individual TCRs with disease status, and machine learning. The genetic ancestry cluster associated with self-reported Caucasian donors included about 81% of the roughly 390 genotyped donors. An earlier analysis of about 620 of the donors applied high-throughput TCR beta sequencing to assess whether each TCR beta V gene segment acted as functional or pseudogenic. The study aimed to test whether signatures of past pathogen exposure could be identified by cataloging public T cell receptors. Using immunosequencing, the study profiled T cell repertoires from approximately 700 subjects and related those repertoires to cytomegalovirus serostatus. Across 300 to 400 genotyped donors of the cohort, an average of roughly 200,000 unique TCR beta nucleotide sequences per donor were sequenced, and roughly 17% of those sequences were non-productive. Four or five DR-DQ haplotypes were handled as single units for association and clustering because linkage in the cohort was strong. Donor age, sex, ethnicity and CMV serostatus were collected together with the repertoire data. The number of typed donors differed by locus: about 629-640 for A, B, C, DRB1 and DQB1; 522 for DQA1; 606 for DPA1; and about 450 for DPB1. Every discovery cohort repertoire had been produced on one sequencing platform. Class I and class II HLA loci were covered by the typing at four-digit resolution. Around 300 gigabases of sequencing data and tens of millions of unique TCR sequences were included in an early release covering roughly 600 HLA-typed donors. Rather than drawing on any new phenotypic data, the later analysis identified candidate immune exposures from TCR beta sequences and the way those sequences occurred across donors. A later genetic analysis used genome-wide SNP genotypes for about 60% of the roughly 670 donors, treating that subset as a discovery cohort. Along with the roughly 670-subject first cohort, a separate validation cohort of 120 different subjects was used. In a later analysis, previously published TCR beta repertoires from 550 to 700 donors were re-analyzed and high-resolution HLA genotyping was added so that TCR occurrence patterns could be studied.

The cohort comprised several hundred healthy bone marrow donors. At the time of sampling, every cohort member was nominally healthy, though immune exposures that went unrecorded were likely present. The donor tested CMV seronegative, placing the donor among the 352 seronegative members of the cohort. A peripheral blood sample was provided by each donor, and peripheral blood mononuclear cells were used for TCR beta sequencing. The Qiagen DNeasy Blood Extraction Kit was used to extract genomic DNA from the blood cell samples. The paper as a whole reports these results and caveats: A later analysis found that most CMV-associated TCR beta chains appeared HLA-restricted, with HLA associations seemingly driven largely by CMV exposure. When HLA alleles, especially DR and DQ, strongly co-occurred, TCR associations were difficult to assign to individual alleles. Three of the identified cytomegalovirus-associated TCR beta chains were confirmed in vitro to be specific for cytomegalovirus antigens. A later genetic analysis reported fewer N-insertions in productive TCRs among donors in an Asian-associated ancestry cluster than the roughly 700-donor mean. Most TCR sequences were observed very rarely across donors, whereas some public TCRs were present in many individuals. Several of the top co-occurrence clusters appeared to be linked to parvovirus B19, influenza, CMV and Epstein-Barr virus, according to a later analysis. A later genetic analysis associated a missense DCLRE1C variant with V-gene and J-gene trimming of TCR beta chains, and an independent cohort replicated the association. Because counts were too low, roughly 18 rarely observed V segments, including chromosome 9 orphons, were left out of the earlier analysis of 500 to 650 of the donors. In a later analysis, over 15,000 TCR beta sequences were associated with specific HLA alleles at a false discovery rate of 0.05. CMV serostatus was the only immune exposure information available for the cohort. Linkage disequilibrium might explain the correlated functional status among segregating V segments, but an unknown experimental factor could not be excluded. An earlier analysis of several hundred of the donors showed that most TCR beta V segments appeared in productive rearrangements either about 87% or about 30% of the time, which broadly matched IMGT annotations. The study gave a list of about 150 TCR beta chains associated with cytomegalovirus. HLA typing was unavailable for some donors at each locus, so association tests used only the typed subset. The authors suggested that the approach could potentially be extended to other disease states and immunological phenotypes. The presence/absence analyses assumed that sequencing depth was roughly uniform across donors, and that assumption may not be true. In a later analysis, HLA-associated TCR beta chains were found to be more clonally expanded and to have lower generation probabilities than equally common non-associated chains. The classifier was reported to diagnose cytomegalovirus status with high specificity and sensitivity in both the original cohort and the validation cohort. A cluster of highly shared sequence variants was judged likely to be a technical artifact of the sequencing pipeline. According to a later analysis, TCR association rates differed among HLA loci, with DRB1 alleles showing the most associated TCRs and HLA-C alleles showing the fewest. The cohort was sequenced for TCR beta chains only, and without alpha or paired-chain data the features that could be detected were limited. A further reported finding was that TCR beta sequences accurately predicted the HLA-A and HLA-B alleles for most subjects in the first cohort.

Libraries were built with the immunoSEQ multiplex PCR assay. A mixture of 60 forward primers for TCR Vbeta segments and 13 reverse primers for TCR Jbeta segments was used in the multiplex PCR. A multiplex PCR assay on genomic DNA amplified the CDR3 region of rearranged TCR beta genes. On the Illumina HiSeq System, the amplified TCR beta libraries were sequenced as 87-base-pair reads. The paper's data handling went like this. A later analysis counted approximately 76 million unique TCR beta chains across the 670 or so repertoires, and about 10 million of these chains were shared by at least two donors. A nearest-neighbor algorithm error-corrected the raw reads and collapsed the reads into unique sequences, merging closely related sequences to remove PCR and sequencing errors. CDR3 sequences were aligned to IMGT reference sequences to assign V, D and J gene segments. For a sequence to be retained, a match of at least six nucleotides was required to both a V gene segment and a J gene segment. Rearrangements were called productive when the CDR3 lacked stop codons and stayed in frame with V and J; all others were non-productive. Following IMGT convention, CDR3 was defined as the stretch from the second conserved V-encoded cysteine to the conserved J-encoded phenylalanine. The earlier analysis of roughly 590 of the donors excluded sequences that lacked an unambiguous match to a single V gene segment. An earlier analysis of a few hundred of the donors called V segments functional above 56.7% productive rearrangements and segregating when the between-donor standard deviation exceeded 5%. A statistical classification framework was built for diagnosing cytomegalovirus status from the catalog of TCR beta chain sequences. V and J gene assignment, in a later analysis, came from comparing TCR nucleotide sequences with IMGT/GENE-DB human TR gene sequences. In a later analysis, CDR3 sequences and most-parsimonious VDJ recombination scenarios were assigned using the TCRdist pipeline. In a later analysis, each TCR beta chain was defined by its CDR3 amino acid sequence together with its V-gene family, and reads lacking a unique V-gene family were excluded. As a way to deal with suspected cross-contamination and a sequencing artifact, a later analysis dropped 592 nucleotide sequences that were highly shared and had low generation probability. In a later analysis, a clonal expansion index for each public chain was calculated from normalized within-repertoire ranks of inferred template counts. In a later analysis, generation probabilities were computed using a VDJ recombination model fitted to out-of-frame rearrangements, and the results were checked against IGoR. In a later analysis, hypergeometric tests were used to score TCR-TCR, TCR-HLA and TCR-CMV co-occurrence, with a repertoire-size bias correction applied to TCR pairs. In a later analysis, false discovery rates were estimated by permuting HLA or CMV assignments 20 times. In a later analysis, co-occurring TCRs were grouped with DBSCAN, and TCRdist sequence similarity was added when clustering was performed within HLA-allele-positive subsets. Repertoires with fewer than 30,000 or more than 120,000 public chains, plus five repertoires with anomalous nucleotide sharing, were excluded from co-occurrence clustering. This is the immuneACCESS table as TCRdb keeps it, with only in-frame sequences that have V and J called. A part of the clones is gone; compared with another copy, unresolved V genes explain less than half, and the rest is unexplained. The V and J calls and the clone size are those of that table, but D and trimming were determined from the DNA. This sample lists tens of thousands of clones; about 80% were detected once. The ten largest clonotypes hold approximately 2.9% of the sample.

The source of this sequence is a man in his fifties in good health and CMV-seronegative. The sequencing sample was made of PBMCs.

In nucleotides, the sequence is TGTGCCAGCAGCCCGTATCGGGGGGCCGAGCAGTACTTC. Translated, it gives CASSPYRGAEQYF. The rearranged chain carries TRBV5-4 and TRBJ2-5, with TRBD2 as a weak D call on 7 bases. Matching the DNA end better, TRBJ2-7 makes the J call doubtful. For CDR1 and CDR2, the germline V gene (reference sequence) lists SGHNT and YYREEE. The CDR3 sequence holds 13 residues, the cysteine and phenylalanine included. The DNA shown is the 39-base CDR3, in frame from base 1.